This passage covers 19 T cell receptor beta chains from one sample sequenced in a study of Graves' ophthalmopathy and Graves' hyperthyroidism. Amplification of the TCR beta CDR3 regions used RNA transcripts (as template). HTBI primers primed a first-round RT-PCR, and a second-round multiplex PCR followed. TCRdb recomputed calls from the multiplex PCR reads with MiXCR, one row per CDR3 protein. Of around 1.1 million distinct CDR3 sequences listed, less than 45% were seen once; the top ten hold 11%. Sequences were obtained from peripheral blood or thyroid tissue (not recorded which). Source of these receptors: an adult man with Graves' hyperthyroidism.

This chain connects TRBV20-1 to TRBJ1-6, with no clear D. The V gene lost 1 base and the J gene lost 5 bases, with 27 bases spanning the gap. The CDR3 covers 20 residues. Germline CDR1 is DFQATT and CDR2 is SNEGSKA (reference sequence). The CDR3 DNA is TGCAGTGCTAGAGGGTCAAAGCAGTCCTCTCTTGCAAGACATAATTCACCCCTCCACTTT. Translated: CSARGSKQSSLARHNSPLHF.

The chain couples TRBV5-6 to TRBJ2-7; D is ambiguous. The CDR3 is made up of 14 amino acids. Between the trimmed V and J ends, which lost 3 bases and 3 bases, there was a span of 13 bases. CDR1 is SGHDT and CDR2 is YYEEEE in the germline V gene. The CDR3 coding sequence is TGTGCCAGCAGCTGGGGTGGCAGCCGCTACGAGCAGTACTTC. Its translation: CASSWGGSRYEQYF.

This clonotype was counted ten times or more. The CDR3 DNA is TGCGCCAGCAGCCAAGCAGCAGGGGGGCAAGAGACCCAGTACTTC. Translation: CASSQAAGGQETQYF. The genes are TRBV4-3 and TRBJ2-5; TRBD1 might be the D (7 bases). Germline loops: CDR1 LGHNA, CDR2 YSLEER. V shed 1 base and J shed 2 bases, with 11 bases lying between them. The CDR3 is 15 amino acids.

This clonotype was seen many times. The chain carries TRBV7-9 and TRBJ1-6; D unclear. The V end was cut by 1 base, the J end by 3 bases, with 10 bases between. The CDR3 contains 16 residues. Germline CDR1 reads SEHNR; CDR2 reads FQNEAQ (reference sequence). CDR3 DNA: TGTGCCAGCAGCTTAGGAGCGGGGATCTATAATTCACCCCTCCACTTT. It translates to CASSLGAGIYNSPLHF.

This clonotype occurred many times. The rearrangement joins TRBV12-3 or TRBV12-4 to TRBJ2-7; 9 nucleotides agree with TRBD1. V was pared by 8 bases and J by 4 bases, with 3 bases of the junction left unmatched. The length of the CDR3 is 12 residues. The CDR3 loop is CASGQGQYEQYF. CDR3 bases: TGTGCCAGCGGACAGGGGCAATACGAGCAGTACTTC.

This chain connects TRBV10-3 to TRBJ2-5; possibly TRBD1 for D (5 bases). The CDR3 spans 15 residues. Trimming took 3 bases from V and 5 from J, leaving 16 bases between them. Per the germline V gene, CDR1 is ENHRY and CDR2 is SYGVKD. CDR3 bases: TGTGCCATCAGTGACCAAGCAGGGTCCCGGGAGACCCAGTACTTC. This codes for CAISDQAGSRETQYF.

Worth noting for this clonotype: Possible read error: a much larger clone is one base away. This chain uses TRBV29-1 with TRBJ2-2; a weak D match, TRBD2 (5 bases). Germline assignment: CDR1 SQVTM and CDR2 ANQGSEA. The CDR3 is made up of 15 amino acids. The CDR3 loop is CGVEYVQRGTGELFF. CDR3 DNA: TGCGGCGTTGAATACGTTCAGCGAGGGACCGGGGAGCTGTTTTTT.

This clonotype appeared many times. CDR3 nucleotide sequence: TGTGCCAGCAGCTTCCCCTCCACAGATACGCAGTATTTT. Translation: CASSFPSTDTQYF. The chain combines TRBV7-2 with TRBJ2-3; unclear D gene. The length of the CDR3 is 13 residues. Germline V gene sequence: CDR1 SGHTA, CDR2 FQGNSA. Trimming removed 3 bases from V and 2 bases from J, with 6 bases in between. The entire variable domain, with the rest obtained from reference TRBV7-2 and TRBJ2-3, is as follows: GAGVSQSPSNKVTEKGKDVELRCDPISGHTALYWYRQSLGQGLEFLIYFQGNSAPDKSGLPSDRFSAERTGGSVSTLTIQRTQQEDSAVYLCASSFPSTDTQYFGPGTRLTVL.

J is TRBJ1-2 and V is TRBV29-1; no clear D. The CDR3 runs to 13 residues. The V and J ends lost 6 bases and 2 bases respectively, with 13 bases between them. The germline V gene encodes CDR1 SQVTM and CDR2 ANQGSEA. The CDR3 loop reads CSVGWVQNYGYTF. For the CDR3, the DNA is TGCAGCGTCGGATGGGTACAGAACTATGGCTACACCTTC.

This chain joins TRBV20-1 and TRBJ2-6; 10 positions match TRBD1. The CDR3 is made up of 13 amino acids. V was pared by 5 bases and J by 14 bases, with 9 bases of the junction left unmatched. The germline V gene encodes CDR1 DFQATT and CDR2 SNEGSKA (reference sequence). The CDR3, as DNA: TGCAGTGCTTCCCCGGGACAGGGGCCGCTCCTGACTTTC. Protein sequence: CSASPGQGPLLTF.

V gene TRBV12-3 or TRBV12-4 combines with J gene TRBJ2-5; either TRBD1 or TRBD2 may supply D (5 bases each). V lost 5 bases and J lost 5, with 24 bases in between. The CDR3 is 17 amino acids. The CDR3 coding sequence is TGTGCCAGCAGTCTAGAGGTGGGACCCCCCCGGATGGAGACCCAGTACTTC. Residues: CASSLEVGPPRMETQYF.

V usage is TRBV10-3 and J usage is TRBJ1-5; 9 bases are shared with TRBD1. The CDR3 consists of 17 residues. Trimming at V came to 5 bases and at J to 5 bases, leaving 13 bases not matched to a gene. Germline CDR1 is ENHRY and CDR2 is SYGVKD. CDR3 bases: TGTGCCATCAGTTACGGGGACAGGGTGTATTTCGATCAGCCCCAGCATTTT. Translation: CAISYGDRVYFDQPQHF.

In its sample, this clonotype was seen a few times. CDR3 nucleotide sequence: TGCAGTGCTCCGCGACAGGGATTTCACGAGCAGTACTTC. This codes for CSAPRQGFHEQYF. The chain has TRBV20-1 and TRBJ2-7, with 7 nucleotides matching TRBD1. CDR1 is DFQATT, CDR2 SNEGSKA, per germline (reference sequence). The CDR3 is 13 amino acids. V shed 5 bases and J 5 bases; nucleotides not matched to a gene: 9.

The rearrangement joins TRBV10-3 to TRBJ2-6, with D possibly TRBD2 on 5 matching bases. V was cut by 4 bases and J by 0 bases, with 7 bases left in between. The CDR3 consists of 15 residues. Germline CDR1 ENHRY, CDR2 SYGVKD. DNA for the CDR3: TGTGCCATCAGTGGAGGAGGCTCTGGGGCCAACGTCCTGACTTTC. Translated: CAISGGGSGANVLTF.

On this clonotype itself: Sequence at one end of the junction differs from germline and may be a read error. The chain employs TRBV4-1 and TRBJ2-5; D possibly corresponds to TRBD2 (6 bases). The CDR3 spans 15 residues. Per germline, CDR1 MGHRA and CDR2 YSYEKL. The CDR3 sequence: CASSQRRRDGEAQYF. The CDR3 region has the DNA TGCGCCAGCAGCCAAAGACGGCGGGATGGAGAGGCCCAGTACTTC.

This clonotype was detected many times. The chain has TRBV9 and TRBJ2-5; D is ambiguous. The CDR3 is made up of 13 amino acids. CDR1 and CDR2 (germline): SGDLS, YYNGEE. V lost 6 bases and J lost 4, with 13 bases in between. The chain's CDR3 is CASTKGGGETQYF. The CDR3 DNA sequence: TGTGCCAGCACGAAGGGTGGCGGAGAGACCCAGTACTTC. Combining the CDR3 with reference TRBV9 and TRBJ2-5 gives the whole variable domain DSGVTQTPKHLITATGQRVTLRCSPRSGDLSVYWYQQSLDQGLQFLIQYYNGEERAKGNILERFSAQQFPDLHSELNLSSLELGDSALYFCASTKGGGETQYFGPGTRLLVL.

The gene calls are TRBV7-9 and TRBJ1-3, with TRBD1 identical over 8 bases. Germline V CDR1 and CDR2: SEHNR, FQNEAQ (reference sequence). This CDR3 is 18 amino acids long. With V trimmed by 4 bases and J by 7 bases, 18 bases remained unmatched. CDR3 bases: TGTGCCAGCAGCTCAGCGCGGGACAGGCCCAATTGGATTAACACCATATATTTT. Translation: CASSSARDRPNWINTIYF.

This clonotype occurred a few times. The rearrangement uses TRBV7-9 and TRBJ1-1, with D perhaps matching TRBD1 (5 bases). Between the trimmed V and J ends, which lost 3 bases and 7 bases, there was a span of 15 bases. From germline, CDR1 is SEHNR and CDR2 FQNEAQ (reference sequence). There are 14 residues in the CDR3. The CDR3 loop reads CASSLGDGLVEAFF. The CDR3 region has the DNA TGTGCCAGCAGCTTGGGGGACGGGCTGGTTGAAGCTTTCTTT.

This chain uses TRBV25-1 with TRBJ1-6; D ambiguous. Between the trimmed V and J ends, which lost 5 bases and 0 bases, there was a span of 20 bases. This CDR3 has 19 amino acids. The germline CDR1 and CDR2 sequences are MGHDK and SYGVNS. The CDR3, as DNA: TGTGCCAGCAGTTACTCGGCACCCCGGATCAGCTCCTATAATTCACCCCTCCACTTT. Encoded protein: CASSYSAPRISSYNSPLHF.